This T cell receptor beta chain was profiled in a study of cytomegalovirus exposure and HLA in healthy donors. Study in general: Unique TCR beta sequences numbering over 100 million came from 150 million to 200 million T cells in an earlier analysis. Points from the study as a whole: Later examination showed HLA-associated TCR beta chains had greater clonal expansion than equally common others.

On this clone itself: Its antigen is as yet unknown.

The primer mix had 60 Vbeta and 13 Jbeta primers. Clones were read by immunoSEQ multiplex PCR, and TCRdb kept only the in-frame ones, dropping some. The table records some 120,000 clones, roughly three quarters of them present only once. Sequencing was performed on PBMCs. This TCR was recovered from a man in his late teens or twenties in good health and CMV-seronegative.

As DNA, the CDR3 is TGTGCCAGCAGCCCTGACTGGAATAATGAGCAGTTCTTC. Protein: CASSPDWNNEQFF. The chain carries TRBV7-3 and TRBJ2-1; D ambiguous. V was clipped by 5 bases and J by 7 bases, with 12 bases between them. The CDR3 has 13 residues. CDR1 is SGHTA and CDR2 is FQGTGA in the germline V gene.